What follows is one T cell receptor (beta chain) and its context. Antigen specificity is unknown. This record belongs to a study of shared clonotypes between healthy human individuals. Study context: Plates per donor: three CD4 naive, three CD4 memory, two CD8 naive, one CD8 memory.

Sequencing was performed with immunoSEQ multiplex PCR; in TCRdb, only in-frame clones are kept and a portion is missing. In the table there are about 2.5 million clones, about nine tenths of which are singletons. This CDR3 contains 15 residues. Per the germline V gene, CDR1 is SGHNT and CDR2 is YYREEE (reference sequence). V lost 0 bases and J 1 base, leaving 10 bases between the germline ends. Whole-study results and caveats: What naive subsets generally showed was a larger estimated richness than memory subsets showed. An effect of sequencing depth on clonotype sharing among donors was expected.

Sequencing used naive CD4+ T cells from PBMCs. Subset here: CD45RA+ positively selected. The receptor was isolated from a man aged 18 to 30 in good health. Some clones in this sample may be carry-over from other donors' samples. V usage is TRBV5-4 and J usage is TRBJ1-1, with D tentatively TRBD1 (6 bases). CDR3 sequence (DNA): TGTGCCAGCAGCTTGGCCGCAGGGGAGAACACTGAAGCTTTCTTT. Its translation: CASSLAAGENTEAFF. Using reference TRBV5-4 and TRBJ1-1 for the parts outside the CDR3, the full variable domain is ETGVTQSPTHLIKTRGQQVTLRCSSQSGHNTVSWYQQALGQGPQFIFQYYREEENGRGNFPPRFSGLQFPNYSSELNVNALELDDSALYLCASSLAAGENTEAFFGQGTRLTVV.